This T cell receptor beta chain was recovered during a study of T-cell reconstitution after alpha-beta-depleted transplantation in children. This CDR3 is built from 13 residues. CDR1 and CDR2 from the germline V gene are MNHEY and SMNVEV (reference sequence). V lost 8 bases and J lost 4, with 14 bases in between. Unique molecular identifiers were used in preparing the TCRbeta library. TCRdb re-called the PCR reads through MiXCR, storing one row per CDR3 protein. The data hold approximately 250,000 distinct CDR3 sequences, with around 8.9% observed a single time. The source material was PBMCs from the stem cell graft donor, sampled from the stem cell graft. V gene TRBV27 combines with J gene TRBJ1-2, with TRBD1 as a possible D gene (5 bases). This clonotype was sampled from a human donor who donated a stem cell graft to a child with SCID. CDR3 loop: CASAPGRSYGYTF. As DNA, the CDR3 is TGTGCCAGCGCCCCGGGACGAAGCTATGGCTACACCTTC.